This paragraph reports one TCR beta chain. Its antigen is not known. Assay used: immunoSEQ multiplex PCR; TCRdb lists only in-frame clones, some missing. This sample has about 150,000 clones, with 92% found just once. Germline CDR1 is MNHEY and CDR2 is SVGEGT. The V gene lost 4 bases and the J gene lost 5 bases, with 12 bases spanning the gap. The CDR3 spans 14 residues. This sample is drawn from a study of T cell responses to AZD1222 COVID-19 vaccine. Findings and limits, study-wide: Repertoire sampling happened only post peak T cell response. Mostly white British, mostly female donors; authors suggested clonal diversity may be underestimated. A rise in Spike-specific TCR breadth and depth followed two AZD1222 doses. Spike-wide vaccine-associated CD4 TCRs dominated at 160-218 and 743-854.

Specimen: peripheral blood, collected on day 0 of AZD1222 vaccination. The sequence derives from an adult in good health. This chain joins TRBV6-2 or TRBV6-3 and TRBJ1-5, with a tentative D call TRBD1 (5 bases). The CDR3 loop is CASSFQGAYQPQHF. CDR3 DNA sequence: TGTGCCAGCAGTTTCCAGGGCGCCTATCAGCCCCAGCATTTT.